Below, 20 T cell receptor beta chains from the same sample are listed, as sequenced in a study of spatial heterogeneity in lung cancer. TCRdb recomputed calls from the 5' RACE reads with MiXCR, one row per CDR3 protein. The table lists some 80,000 distinct CDR3 sequences, around 7.8% of them singletons, with 6.8% in the top ten. The time point denotes: sample taken at primary tumor resection. Material: PBMCs, obtained at surgery. Receptor source: a male donor with early-stage non-small cell lung cancer.

This clonotype showed up just a few times. The genes are TRBV5-5 and TRBJ1-1; 7 nucleotides agree with TRBD1. The CDR3 totals 14 residues. V trimming: 7 bases; J trimming: 4 bases; junction bases outside the gene matches: 10. Germline V gene data show CDR1 as SGHKS and CDR2 as YYEKEE (reference sequence). CDR3 coding DNA: TGTGCCAGCGGCTCGGGGACAGTGATCACTGAAGCTTTCTTT. It translates to CASGSGTVITEAFF. The entire variable domain, with the rest obtained from reference TRBV5-5 and TRBJ1-1, is as follows: DAGVTQSPTHLIKTRGQQVTLRCSPISGHKSVSWYQQVLGQGPQFIFQYYEKEERGRGNFPDRFSARQFPNYSSELNVNALLLGDSALYLCASGSGTVITEAFFGQGTRLTVV.

The rearrangement uses TRBV7-9 and TRBJ2-1; D perhaps matches TRBD2 (6 bases). The ends were cut back, 1 base at V and 4 bases at J, with 11 bases in the middle. Looked up from germline, CDR1 is SEHNR and CDR2 is FQNEAQ (reference sequence). The CDR3 runs 15 residues. CDR3 nucleotide sequence: TGTGCCAGCAGCTTAGGTAGTGGGGGGTACAATGAGCAGTTCTTC. This translates into CASSLGSGGYNEQFF.

This clonotype was recorded many times. V and J are TRBV5-1 and TRBJ2-5; tentatively, D is TRBD1 (6 bases). CDR1 and CDR2 from the germline V gene are SGHRS and YFSETQ. Trimming shortened V by 4 bases and J by 5 bases, and 15 bases separated the two germline ends. The CDR3 is made up of 14 amino acids. Here the CDR3 DNA reads TGCGCCAGCAGCCCCGCTGGACAGAGGGAGACCCAGTACTTC. Translated: CASSPAGQRETQYF.

This clonotype has at least ten counts. V is TRBV5-1 and J is TRBJ1-2; 7 bases are shared with TRBD1. The CDR3 is 16 residues long. CDR1 is SGHRS, CDR2 YFSETQ, per germline. J was trimmed by 2 bases and V by 0 bases; bases with no gene match: 7. The CDR3 protein is CASSLGGQATNYGYTF. CDR3 DNA: TGCGCCAGCAGCTTGGGCGGACAGGCAACCAACTATGGCTACACCTTC.

There are many counts of this clonotype. The rearrangement joins TRBV19 to TRBJ1-1; D is perhaps TRBD1 (5 bases). Between the trimmed V and J ends, which lost 2 bases and 2 bases, there was a span of 9 bases. The CDR3 is 14 amino acids. CDR1 is LNHDA, CDR2 SQIVND, per germline (reference sequence). CDR3 nucleotide sequence: TGTGCCAGTAGTATAATTAGGGGAAACACTGAAGCTTTCTTT. Its protein product is CASSIIRGNTEAFF.

In this sample, this clonotype turned up many times. The J gene is TRBJ1-1, the V gene TRBV11-2, with TRBD1 matching over 8 bases. J gave up 2 bases and V 4 bases, and 6 bases lay outside the gene matches. Germline lookup yields CDR1 SGHAT and CDR2 FQNNGV. CDR3 length: 15 amino acids. CDR3 region: CASSSPGQGNTEAFF. CDR3 coding DNA: TGTGCCAGCAGCTCGCCAGGACAGGGTAACACTGAAGCTTTCTTT.

The table lists this clonotype with many counts. This rearrangement joins TRBV27 to TRBJ1-2; D is possibly TRBD1 (5 bases). In germline, CDR1 is MNHEY, CDR2 SMNVEV (reference sequence). The CDR3 is 13 residues long. Trimming removed 5 bases from V and 4 bases from J, with 11 bases in between. The CDR3 here is CASSPLGLYGYTF. The CDR3 coding sequence is TGTGCCAGCAGTCCCCTGGGGCTCTATGGCTACACCTTC.

The V gene is TRBV19, the J gene TRBJ1-1; D not certain. V was clipped by 7 bases and J by 3 bases, with 6 bases between them. This CDR3 region has 11 residues. The germline V gene encodes CDR1 LNHDA and CDR2 SQIVND (reference sequence). CDR3 amino acids: CASIAYTEAFF. The CDR3, as DNA: TGTGCCAGTATTGCATACACTGAAGCTTTCTTT.

The chain uses TRBV20-1 and TRBJ2-7; 9 nucleotides align to TRBD1. This CDR3 spans 15 amino acids. V gave up 3 bases and J gave up 8 bases; unmatched junction bases: 14. Germline loops: CDR1 DFQATT, CDR2 SNEGSKA (reference sequence). The CDR3 DNA reads as TGCAGTGCTAGTACACAGGGGGCAGCCACAAGTAAGCAGTACTTC. Its protein product is CSASTQGAATSKQYF.

This clonotype was detected many times. CDR3 nucleotides: TGTGCCAGCAGCTCCCCGAGAGGGCAGGGACTAGCGGGATCGGGCGAGCAGTACTTC. It translates to CASSSPRGQGLAGSGEQYF. The rearrangement joins TRBV7-8 to TRBJ2-7, with TRBD2 identical over 13 bases. Per germline, CDR1 SGHVS and CDR2 FQNEAQ. The CDR3 length is 19 residues. J lost 6 bases, V lost 4 bases, and 18 bases had no gene match.

This clonotype was counted ten times or more. The J gene is TRBJ1-2, the V gene TRBV2; D is undetermined. The CDR3 spans 15 residues. Trimming pared 3 bases from V and 4 bases from J, leaving 15 bases between. CDR1 and CDR2 from the germline V gene are SNHLY and FYNNEI. The CDR3 DNA reads TGTGCCAGCAGTGATAGGCAGGCCGTGCTCTATGGCTACACCTTC. Its protein product is CASSDRQAVLYGYTF. The complete variable domain, with remaining parts taken from reference TRBV2 and TRBJ1-2, reads EPEVTQTPSHQVTQMGQEVILRCVPISNHLYFYWYRQILGQKVEFLVSFYNNEISEKSEIFDDQFSVERPDGSNFTLKIRSTKLEDSAMYFCASSDRQAVLYGYTFGSGTRLTVV.

Many counts were recorded for this clonotype. V usage is TRBV15 and J usage is TRBJ1-4; TRBD1 might be the D (5 bases). V lost 0 bases, J lost 5 bases, and 13 bases lay in between. This CDR3 is built from 16 residues. Germline lookup yields CDR1 LNHNV and CDR2 YYDKDF (reference sequence). As DNA, the CDR3 is TGTGCCACCAGCAGAGATCGGGAGGGGATAAATGAAAAACTGTTTTTT. It yields the protein CATSRDREGINEKLFF. The full variable domain, completed using reference TRBV15 and TRBJ1-4, is DAMVIQNPRYQVTQFGKPVTLSCSQTLNHNVMYWYQQKSSQAPKLLFHYYDKDFNNEADTPDNFQSRRPNTSFCFLDIRSPGLGDTAMYLCATSRDREGINEKLFFGSGTQLSVL.

This clonotype was seen repeatedly, ten times or more. This chain links TRBV10-3 with TRBJ2-2; maybe TRBD2 (6 bases). The germline gives CDR1 ENHRY, CDR2 SYGVKD. Trimming took 6 bases from V and 2 from J, leaving 13 bases between them. The length of the CDR3 is 15 residues. CDR3 DNA: TGTGCCATCAGCCTCTCGGGGGAAAACACCGGGGAGCTGTTTTTT. It codes for CAISLSGENTGELFF.

This clonotype was seen many times. The CDR3 DNA is TGTGCCAGCAGGAGGACAGGGGGCCGGGGTCAGCCCCAGCATTTT. Its translation is CASRRTGGRGQPQHF. The chain has TRBV28 and TRBJ1-5, with 11 bases matching TRBD1. CDR1 is MDHEN and CDR2 is SYDVKM in the germline V gene. With 6 bases clipped from V and 6 bases from J, the junction kept 7 bases outside the gene matches. This CDR3 is built from 15 residues. Looking up the rest from reference TRBV28 and TRBJ1-5 gives the full variable domain: DVKVTQSSRYLVKRTGEKVFLECVQDMDHENMFWYRQDPGLGLRLIYFSYDVKMKEKGDIPEGYSVSREKKERFSLILESASTNQTSMYLCASRRTGGRGQPQHFGDGTRLSIL.

This clonotype has more than one count but fewer than ten. J is TRBJ2-1 and V is TRBV4-1; 10 positions agree with TRBD2. The CDR3 loop spans 16 amino acids. Germline assignment: CDR1 MGHRA and CDR2 YSYEKL. V was clipped by 1 base and J by 6 bases; unmatched bases: 6. The CDR3 bases are TGCGCCAGCAGCCAAGGCGACCTAGCGGGAGTCAATGAGCAGTTCTTC. Protein: CASSQGDLAGVNEQFF.

J is TRBJ2-1 and V is TRBV6-6, with D possibly being TRBD2 (6 bases). V gave up 5 bases and J gave up 8 bases, with 13 bases separating them. CDR1 and CDR2 from the germline V gene are MNHNY and SVGAGI (reference sequence). The CDR3 covers 13 residues. The CDR3 sequence: CASSAGSYDEQFF. The CDR3 DNA sequence: TGTGCCAGCAGTGCCGGGAGTTACGATGAGCAGTTCTTC.

The table lists this clonotype with a few counts. The chain uses TRBV5-1 and TRBJ1-1; the D is unclear. Germline V lookup: CDR1 SGHRS, CDR2 YFSETQ. With 5 bases removed from V and 2 bases from J, the gap between germline ends came to 19 bases. This CDR3 spans 16 amino acids. CDR3 in amino acids: CASSSRVSQLNTEAFF. For the CDR3, the DNA is TGCGCCAGCAGTTCACGGGTCTCGCAACTTAACACTGAAGCTTTCTTT.

The chain recombines TRBV11-2 with TRBJ2-3; tentative D call: TRBD1 (8 bases). The CDR3 loop spans 15 amino acids. CDR1 SGHAT and CDR2 FQNNGV come from the germline V gene. Trimming removed 5 bases at V and 2 bases at J, with 14 bases between. The CDR3 coding sequence is TGTGCCAGCAGCACAGGGGGGGGGATCACAGATACGCAGTATTTT. Translation: CASSTGGGITDTQYF.

This chain links TRBV6-2 or TRBV6-3 with TRBJ2-5; 8 nucleotides agree with TRBD2. V shed 5 bases and J 6 bases; nucleotides not matched to a gene: 11. The CDR3 covers 15 residues. From germline, CDR1 is MNHEY and CDR2 SVGEGT. CDR3 protein: CASSNTGTRKQTQYF. The CDR3 nucleotides read TGTGCCAGCAGTAACACCGGGACTAGGAAGCAGACCCAGTACTTC.

This clonotype was detected ten times or more. The V gene is TRBV28, the J gene TRBJ2-7; no definite D call. Germline CDR1 and CDR2: MDHEN and SYDVKM. V was shortened by 6 bases and J by 13 bases, with 16 bases between the two germline ends. This CDR3 is built from 11 residues. CDR3 residues: CASRVYTGFYF. The CDR3 DNA follows: TGTGCCAGCAGGGTATATACGGGTTTCTACTTC.